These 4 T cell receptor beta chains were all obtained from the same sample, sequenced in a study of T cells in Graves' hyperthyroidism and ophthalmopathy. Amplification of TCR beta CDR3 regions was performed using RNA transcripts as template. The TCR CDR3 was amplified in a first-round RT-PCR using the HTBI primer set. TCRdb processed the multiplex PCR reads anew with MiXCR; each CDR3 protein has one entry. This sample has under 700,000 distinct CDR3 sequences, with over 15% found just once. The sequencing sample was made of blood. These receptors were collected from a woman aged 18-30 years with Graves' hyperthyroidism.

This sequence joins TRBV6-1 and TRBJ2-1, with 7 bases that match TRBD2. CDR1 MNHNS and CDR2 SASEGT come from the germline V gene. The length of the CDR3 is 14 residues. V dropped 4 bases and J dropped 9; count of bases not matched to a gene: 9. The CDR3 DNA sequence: TGTGCCAGCAGTGGATATAGGACTAGAGGTGAGCAGTTCTTC. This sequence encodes CASSGYRTRGEQFF.

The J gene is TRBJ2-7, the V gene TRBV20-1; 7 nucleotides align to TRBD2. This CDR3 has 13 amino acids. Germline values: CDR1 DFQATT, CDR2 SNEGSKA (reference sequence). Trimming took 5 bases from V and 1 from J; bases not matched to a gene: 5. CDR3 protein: CSAQRELSYEQYF. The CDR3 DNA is TGCAGTGCTCAGCGGGAACTATCCTACGAGCAGTACTTC.

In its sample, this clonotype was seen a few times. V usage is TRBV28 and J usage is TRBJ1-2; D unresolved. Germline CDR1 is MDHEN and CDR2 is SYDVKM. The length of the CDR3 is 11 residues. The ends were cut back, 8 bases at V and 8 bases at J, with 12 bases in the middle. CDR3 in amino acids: CASWVAGGYTF. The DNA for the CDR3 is TGTGCCAGCTGGGTAGCCGGGGGCTACACCTTC.

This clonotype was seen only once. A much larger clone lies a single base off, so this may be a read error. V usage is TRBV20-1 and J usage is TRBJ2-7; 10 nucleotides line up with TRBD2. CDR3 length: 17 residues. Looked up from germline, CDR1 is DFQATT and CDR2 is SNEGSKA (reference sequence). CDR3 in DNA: TGCAGTGCTAGCGCTAGCGGGAGTCCCTGGGGCTCCTACGAGCTGTACTTC. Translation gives CSASASGSPWGSYELYF.